This TCR beta chain was captured in a study of cytomegalovirus exposure and HLA in healthy donors. Overall study results and limits: In an earlier analysis, productive rearrangement rates for most beta V segments clustered near 87% or 30%.

60 Vbeta and 13 Jbeta primers were used in PCR. The assay was immunoSEQ multiplex PCR, and TCRdb's table has in-frame clones only and misses some. Among about 60,000 clones, 77% were seen once, and the ten largest hold approximately 3.3%. As regards this clone: The antigen is undetermined.

There are 13 residues in the CDR3. Per germline, CDR1 SGHRS and CDR2 YFSETQ. Deletions cut 4 bases from V and 0 bases from J, with 7 bases between. V gene TRBV5-1 combines with J gene TRBJ1-1; D is undetermined. Sample: PBMCs. This clonotype originated in a woman between 40 and 50 years old in good health and CMV-seropositive. CDR3 in DNA: TGCGCCAGCAGCGCCCACTTGAACACTGAAGCTTTCTTT. Translating it yields CASSAHLNTEAFF.